These 32 T cell receptor beta chains were sequenced from one sample in a study of cytomegalovirus exposure and HLA in healthy donors. The data were produced by immunoSEQ multiplex PCR, yet TCRdb's version contains in-frame clones alone and is incomplete. The sample lists 150,000 to 250,000 clones, 65% to 90% occurring once. The sequencing input was PBMCs. These receptors came from a woman between 25 and 40 years old in good health and CMV-seropositive.

The chain is built from TRBV7-9 and TRBJ2-7, with D possibly matching TRBD1 (6 bases). V shed 3 bases and J shed 5 bases, with 8 bases lying between them. CDR1 and CDR2 (germline): SEHNR, FQNEAQ (reference sequence). The CDR3 has 12 amino acids. CDR3 sequence reads: CASSFNRDEQYF. The CDR3 region has the DNA TGTGCCAGCAGCTTCAACAGGGACGAGCAGTACTTC.

This clone is a singleton in its sample. The chain is built from TRBV5-1 and TRBJ2-7; D perhaps matches TRBD1 (6 bases). V lost 10 bases, J lost 3 bases, and 14 bases lay in between. Germline loops: CDR1 SGHRS, CDR2 YFSETQ. The CDR3 sequence is 12 residues long. Written as DNA, the CDR3 is TGCGCCGGGAACTCCAGGGGCTACGAGCAGTACTTC. It specifies CAGNSRGYEQYF.

Concerning this clone itself: Likely a read error: the CDR3 ends without its conserved phenylalanine or tryptophan. The limits of the CDR3 on the DNA are not certain, so only TCRdb's listed CDR3 is given. V gene TRBV30 combines with J gene TRBJ1-1; no DNA check was done on the table's D call, TRBD1. A total of 13 residues make up the CDR3, ends included. CDR1 is GTSNPN and CDR2 is SVGIG in the germline V gene (reference sequence). This CDR3 is CAWSLRGRASGGS.

The chain combines TRBV7-2 with TRBJ2-7; TRBD2 aligns across 10 bases. From germline, CDR1 is SGHTA and CDR2 FQGNSA. CDR3 length: 17 amino acids. V lost 5 bases, J lost 4 bases, and 14 bases stayed unmatched. DNA of the CDR3: TGTGCCAGCAGCCCGGAAAGAAGCGGGAGGGGCGTGTACGAGCAGTACTTC. It yields the protein CASSPERSGRGVYEQYF.

V is TRBV28 and J is TRBJ2-7; D not certain. V dropped 3 bases and J dropped 2 bases, with 11 bases sitting between them. This CDR3 is built from 14 residues. The germline V gene has CDR1 MDHEN and CDR2 SYDVKM. DNA of the CDR3: TGTGCCAGCAGTTTCGTGGGTAGCACCTACGAGCAGTACTTC. Residues: CASSFVGSTYEQYF.

This clone was picked up many times. Other DNA sequences in this sample translate to the same CDR3. V is TRBV28 and J is TRBJ2-7; 7 nucleotides match TRBD1. Trimming took 6 bases from V and 5 from J; bases not matched to a gene: 4. This CDR3 region has 12 residues. CDR1 and CDR2 from the germline V gene are MDHEN and SYDVKM. The CDR3, as DNA: TGTGCCAGCAGCAGAACAGGGGACGAGCAGTACTTC. As protein: CASSRTGDEQYF.

For the CDR3, the DNA is TGTGCCATCAGTGAGTCTAGCGGAGGGGAGGACGAGCAGTACTTC. It encodes CAISESSGGEDEQYF. The V call is TRBV10-3, the J call TRBJ2-7, with a possible D match to TRBD2 (6 bases). The germline V and J ends were trimmed by 0 bases and 5 bases, with 14 bases remaining between them. The CDR3 has 15 residues. The germline V gene has CDR1 ENHRY and CDR2 SYGVKD.

V and J are TRBV11-2 and TRBJ2-7, with 8 nucleotides matching TRBD2. Trimming took 0 bases from V and 0 from J; bases not matched to a gene: 1. The CDR3 totals 15 residues. Germline V lookup: CDR1 SGHAT, CDR2 FQNNGV. CDR3 nucleotide sequence: TGTGCCAGCAGCTTAGAACTAGCGGCCTCCTACGAGCAGTACTTC. It translates to CASSLELAASYEQYF.

The CDR3 loop reads CASSRQGFEPQHF. CDR3 coding DNA: TGTGCCAGCAGCCGACAGGGGTTCGAGCCCCAGCATTTT. This sequence joins TRBV28 and TRBJ1-5; TRBD1 matches 8 bases. In germline, CDR1 is MDHEN, CDR2 SYDVKM. The ends lost 6 bases at V and 8 bases at J; junction bases unmatched: 6. CDR3 length equals 13 residues. Supplemented by reference TRBV28 and TRBJ1-5, the full variable domain reads DVKVTQSSRYLVKRTGEKVFLECVQDMDHENMFWYRQDPGLGLRLIYFSYDVKMKEKGDIPEGYSVSREKKERFSLILESASTNQTSMYLCASSRQGFEPQHFGDGTRLSIL.

This chain connects TRBV4-1 to TRBJ2-7; possibly TRBD1 for D (5 bases). From germline, CDR1 is MGHRA and CDR2 YSYEKL. This CDR3 is built from 15 residues. V was pared by 4 bases and J by 6 bases, with 19 bases between. The CDR3 region is CASSPSRQTRGEQYF. In DNA, the CDR3 is TGCGCCAGCAGCCCTTCCAGGCAAACAAGGGGCGAGCAGTACTTC.

The chain combines TRBV7-9 with TRBJ1-2; the match to TRBD1 covers 7 bases. This CDR3 is 15 amino acids long. Germline V gives CDR1 SEHNR, CDR2 FQNEAQ (reference sequence). V was clipped by 5 bases and J by 0 bases; unmatched bases: 6. CDR3 DNA: TGTGCCAGCAGCCGAGCACAGGGGACTAACTATGGCTACACCTTC. It is translated as CASSRAQGTNYGYTF. The full variable domain, rest sourced from reference TRBV7-9 and TRBJ1-2, is DTGVSQNPRHKITKRGQNVTFRCDPISEHNRLYWYRQTLGQGPEFLTYFQNEAQLEKSRLLSDRFSAERPKGSFSTLEIQRTEQGDSAMYLCASSRAQGTNYGYTFGSGTRLTVV.

A note on this clone: Different DNA sequences within this sample yield the same CDR3. The chain employs TRBV27 and TRBJ1-1; D gene ambiguous. V lost 2 bases and J 1 base, leaving 5 bases between the germline ends. This CDR3 is 13 amino acids long. Per germline, CDR1 MNHEY and CDR2 SMNVEV (reference sequence). The CDR3 reads CASSLNRNTEAFF. For the CDR3, the DNA is TGTGCCAGCAGTTTAAATCGGAACACTGAAGCTTTCTTT.

The chain employs TRBV19 and TRBJ2-7; TRBD1 matches at 7 bases. J was trimmed by 5 bases and V by 3 bases; bases with no gene match: 13. The CDR3 is made up of 16 amino acids. Germline CDR1 and CDR2: LNHDA and SQIVND (reference sequence). CDR3 protein: CASSISLTGSPNEQYF. Written as DNA, the CDR3 is TGTGCCAGTAGTATTTCCTTGACAGGGAGCCCCAACGAGCAGTACTTC.

The chain links TRBV27 to TRBJ2-7; 13 bases fit TRBD2. The J segment lost 7 bases and the V segment lost 5 bases, leaving 8 bases of the junction unmatched. The CDR3 covers 15 residues. Germline CDR1 and CDR2: MNHEY and SMNVEV (reference sequence). The CDR3 is CASSRWTSGRDEQYF. The CDR3 nucleotides are TGTGCCAGCAGTAGGTGGACTAGCGGGAGAGATGAGCAGTACTTC.

The chain links TRBV29-1 to TRBJ2-2; D is unclear. The CDR3 extends over 17 amino acids. CDR1 and CDR2 (germline): SQVTM, ANQGSEA. With 0 bases removed from V and 1 base from J, the gap between germline ends came to 15 bases. The CDR3 nucleotides are TGCAGCGTTGAAGAACCCTCTAATCAGGTGAACACCGGGGAGCTGTTTTTT. This translates into CSVEEPSNQVNTGELFF.

The table lists this clone with a count of one. The V gene is TRBV6-5, the J gene TRBJ1-2; unclear D gene. Germline V lookup: CDR1 MNHEY, CDR2 SVGAGI. This CDR3 comprises 13 residues. Trimming took off 0 bases at V and 4 bases at J, with 6 bases between the two ends. The CDR3 nucleotides read TGTGCCAGCAGTTACTCCCAGATCTATGGCTACACCTTC. As protein: CASSYSQIYGYTF.

The chain has TRBV7-2 and TRBJ2-7; 9 positions agree with TRBD1. CDR1 and CDR2 from the germline V gene are SGHTA and FQGNSA. J lost 9 bases, V lost 4 bases, and 10 bases had no gene match. The CDR3 runs 14 residues. DNA of the CDR3: TGTGCCAGCAGCTGGGGACAGGGCGACCGGGGGCAGTACTTC. It translates to CASSWGQGDRGQYF.

The CDR3 DNA follows: TGTGCCAGCAGTGATGGGACAGGGGGCTACTATGGCTACACCTTC. Translated: CASSDGTGGYYGYTF. The chain recombines TRBV6-1 with TRBJ1-2, with 12 bases aligning to TRBD1. The CDR3 sequence is 15 residues long. Germline assignment: CDR1 MNHNS and CDR2 SASEGT. With 3 bases clipped from V and 3 bases from J, the junction kept 2 bases outside the gene matches.

The rearrangement joins TRBV2 to TRBJ2-3; 8 bases line up with TRBD2. With V trimmed by 6 bases and J by 0 bases, 2 bases remained unmatched. CDR1 is SNHLY, CDR2 FYNNEI, per germline. The CDR3 loop spans 14 amino acids. CDR3 sequence: CASRLAASTDTQYF. CDR3 nucleotide sequence: TGTGCCAGCAGACTAGCGGCCAGCACAGATACGCAGTATTTT.

The V and J genes are TRBV15 and TRBJ2-7, with 9 nucleotides matching TRBD1. J gave up 3 bases and V 3 bases, and 6 bases lay outside the gene matches. The germline V gene encodes CDR1 LNHNV and CDR2 YYDKDF (reference sequence). The CDR3 is made up of 15 amino acids. The CDR3 bases are TGTGCCACCAGCAGTGGGGGACAGGGACGCTACGAGCAGTACTTC. Amino acids: CATSSGGQGRYEQYF.

This chain joins TRBV6-1 and TRBJ1-2, with 8 bases identical to TRBD1. The germline V gene encodes CDR1 MNHNS and CDR2 SASEGT. CDR3 length: 14 amino acids. The trim removed 2 bases at V and 9 bases at J, leaving 8 bases unmatched. This chain's CDR3 is CASSEMDRAWSYTF. The CDR3 region has the DNA TGTGCCAGCAGTGAAATGGACAGGGCGTGGAGCTACACCTTC.

The chain has TRBV6-1 and TRBJ1-2; D is perhaps TRBD1 (6 bases). This CDR3 is 12 amino acids long. Germline V CDR1 and CDR2: MNHNS, SASEGT. Trimming took off 4 bases at V and 6 bases at J, with 9 bases between the two ends. As DNA, the CDR3 is TGTGCCAGCAGTGCCCCAGGGGATGGCTACACCTTC. Translated, it gives CASSAPGDGYTF.

V usage is TRBV6-6 and J usage is TRBJ1-1; tentative D call: TRBD1 (6 bases). V was pared by 2 bases and J by 1 base, with 8 bases between. The length of the CDR3 is 14 residues. Germline loops: CDR1 MNHNY, CDR2 SVGAGI (reference sequence). In nucleotides, the CDR3 is TGTGCCAGCAGTTACGACAGGAGGAACACTGAAGCTTTCTTT. It codes for CASSYDRRNTEAFF.

The chain carries TRBV9 and TRBJ2-2, with D unresolved. The germline V and J ends were trimmed by 7 bases and 2 bases, with 12 bases remaining between them. CDR1 is SGDLS, CDR2 YYNGEE, per germline. The CDR3 contains 14 residues. CDR3 sequence reads: CASEPQTNTGELFF. CDR3 DNA sequence: TGTGCCAGCGAACCACAAACCAACACCGGGGAGCTGTTTTTT.

This clone was seen a single time. V is TRBV5-6 and J is TRBJ2-5, with D unresolved. Deletions cut 4 bases from V and 5 bases from J, with 12 bases between. Per germline, CDR1 SGHDT and CDR2 YYEEEE. The CDR3 is 13 residues long. The CDR3, as DNA: TGTGCCAGCAGCGTTTATCCCCGGGAGACCCAGTACTTC. As protein: CASSVYPRETQYF.

The chain employs TRBV15 and TRBJ2-7; D is undetermined. With 0 bases removed from V and 0 bases from J, the gap between germline ends came to 6 bases. CDR1 and CDR2 (germline): LNHNV, YYDKDF (reference sequence). This CDR3 is built from 14 residues. The CDR3 nucleotides are TGTGCCACCAGCAGAGACCTCTACTCCTACGAGCAGTACTTC. It encodes CATSRDLYSYEQYF.

This rearrangement joins TRBV19 to TRBJ2-7; D is unclear. From germline, CDR1 is LNHDA and CDR2 SQIVND (reference sequence). V was pared by 3 bases and J by 5 bases, with 5 bases between. The CDR3 runs to 11 residues. CDR3 protein: CASSMADEQYF. CDR3 in DNA: TGTGCCAGTAGTATGGCGGACGAGCAGTACTTC.

This clone occurred many times. This chain uses TRBV28 with TRBJ2-3, with TRBD2 as a possible D gene (6 bases). Trimming cost V 10 bases and J 4 bases, with 24 bases left between them. Germline lookup yields CDR1 MDHEN and CDR2 SYDVKM. The CDR3 runs 16 residues. The CDR3: CATKTTRGGGADTQYF. The DNA for the CDR3 is TGTGCCACCAAGACTACCCGGGGAGGAGGGGCAGATACGCAGTATTTT.

This chain connects TRBV4-1 to TRBJ2-2; D may be TRBD2 (6 bases). V shed 1 base and J shed 7 bases, with 19 bases lying between them. The CDR3 has 17 amino acids. The germline V gene encodes CDR1 MGHRA and CDR2 YSYEKL. In DNA, the CDR3 is TGCGCCAGCAGCCAAGGAATCTCGGCAGGGCGGGGCGGGGAGCTGTTTTTT. Protein sequence: CASSQGISAGRGGELFF.

This rearrangement joins TRBV29-1 to TRBJ2-1; a weak D match, TRBD2 (6 bases). V was clipped by 0 bases and J by 3 bases, with 18 bases between them. This CDR3 comprises 17 residues. From germline, CDR1 is SQVTM and CDR2 ANQGSEA. The CDR3 nucleotides read TGCAGCGTTGAAGATCCCCAGCGGCGGGGTTACTACAATGAGCAGTTCTTC. This gives the protein CSVEDPQRRGYYNEQFF.

This chain links TRBV9 with TRBJ2-4, with TRBD2 identical over 7 bases. The CDR3 covers 15 residues. The germline V gene has CDR1 SGDLS and CDR2 YYNGEE. Trimming took 0 bases from V and 8 from J; bases not matched to a gene: 8. CDR3 nucleotides: TGTGCCAGCAGCGTAGCTACGGGAGGACGGGACATTCAGTACTTC. Translated: CASSVATGGRDIQYF.

The genes are TRBV19 and TRBJ2-4; D remains unclear. Trimming pared 9 bases from V and 0 bases from J, leaving 18 bases between. Germline V lookup: CDR1 LNHDA, CDR2 SQIVND (reference sequence). This CDR3 has 16 amino acids. CDR3 sequence (DNA): TGTGCCAGCACTGCAGCCGCCCGACTAGCCAAAAACATTCAGTACTTC. Protein product: CASTAAARLAKNIQYF. Looking up the rest from reference TRBV19 and TRBJ2-4 gives the full variable domain: DGGITQSPKYLFRKEGQNVTLSCEQNLNHDAMYWYRQDPGQGLRLIYYSQIVNDFQKGDIAEGYSVSREKKESFPLTVTSAQKNPTAFYLCASTAAARLAKNIQYFGAGTRLSVL.